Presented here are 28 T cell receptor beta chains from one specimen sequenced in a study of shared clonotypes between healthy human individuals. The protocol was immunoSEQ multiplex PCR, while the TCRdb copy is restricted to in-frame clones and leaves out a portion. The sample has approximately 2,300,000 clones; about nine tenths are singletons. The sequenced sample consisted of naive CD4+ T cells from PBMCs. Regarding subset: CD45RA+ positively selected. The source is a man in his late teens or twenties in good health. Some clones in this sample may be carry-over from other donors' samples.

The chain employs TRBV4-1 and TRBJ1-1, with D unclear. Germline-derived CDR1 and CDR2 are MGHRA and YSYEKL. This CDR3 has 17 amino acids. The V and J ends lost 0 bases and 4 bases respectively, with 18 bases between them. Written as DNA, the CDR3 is TGCGCCAGCAGCCAAGACCCAGGCCCCGGGAGGATCACTGAAGCTTTCTTT. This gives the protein CASSQDPGPGRITEAFF.

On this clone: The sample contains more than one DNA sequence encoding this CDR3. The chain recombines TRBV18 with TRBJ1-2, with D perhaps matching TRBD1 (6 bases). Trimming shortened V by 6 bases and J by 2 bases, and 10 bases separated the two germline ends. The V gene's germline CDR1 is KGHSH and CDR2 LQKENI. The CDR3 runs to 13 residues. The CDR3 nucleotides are TGTGCCAGCTCGCCCACAGGGAACTATGGCTACACCTTC. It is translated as CASSPTGNYGYTF.

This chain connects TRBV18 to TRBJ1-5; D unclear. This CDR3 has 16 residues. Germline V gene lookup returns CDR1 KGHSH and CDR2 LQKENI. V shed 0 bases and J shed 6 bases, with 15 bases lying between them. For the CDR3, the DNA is TGTGCCAGCTCACCACCTCAGGCCCCGGGAGGTCAGCCCCAGCATTTT. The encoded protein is CASSPPQAPGGQPQHF.

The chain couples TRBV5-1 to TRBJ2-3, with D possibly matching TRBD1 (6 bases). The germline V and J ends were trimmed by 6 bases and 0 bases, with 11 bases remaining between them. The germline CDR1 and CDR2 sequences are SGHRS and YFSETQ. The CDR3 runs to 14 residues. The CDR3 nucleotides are TGCGCCAGCACCCAGGGGTCTAGCACAGATACGCAGTATTTT. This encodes CASTQGSSTDTQYF.

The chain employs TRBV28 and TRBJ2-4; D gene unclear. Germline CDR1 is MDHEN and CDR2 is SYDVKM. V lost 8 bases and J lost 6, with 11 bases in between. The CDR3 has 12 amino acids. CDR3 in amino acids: CASSVVGNIQYF. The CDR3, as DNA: TGTGCCAGCTCGGTAGTGGGAAACATTCAGTACTTC.

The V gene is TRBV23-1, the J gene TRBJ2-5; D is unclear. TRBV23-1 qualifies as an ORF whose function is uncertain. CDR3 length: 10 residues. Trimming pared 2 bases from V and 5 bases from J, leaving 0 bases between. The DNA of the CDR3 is TGCGCCAGCAGTCAAGAGACCCAGTACTTC. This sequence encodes CASSQETQYF.

This CDR3 is CASSGRLGQFF. DNA of the CDR3: TGTGCCAGCAGCGGACGGTTGGGGCAGTTCTTC. The chain carries TRBV6-4 and TRBJ2-1; D not certain. Germline V gene lookup returns CDR1 MRHNA and CDR2 SNTAGT. Trimming cost V 6 bases and J 12 bases, with 12 bases left between them. This CDR3 region has 11 residues.

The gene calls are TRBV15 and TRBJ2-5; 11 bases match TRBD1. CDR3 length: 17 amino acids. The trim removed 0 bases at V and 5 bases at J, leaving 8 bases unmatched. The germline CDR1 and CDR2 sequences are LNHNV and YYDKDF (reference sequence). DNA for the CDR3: TGTGCCACCAGCAGAGATAGGACAGGGGGCGCTGGGGAGACCCAGTACTTC. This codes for CATSRDRTGGAGETQYF.

The CDR3 nucleotides are TGTGCCAGTAGTCAACACAGGGGGCCAGCGGGATACACAGATACGCAGTATTTT. Translating it yields CASSQHRGPAGYTDTQYF. The V call is TRBV19, the J call TRBJ2-3; TRBD1 aligns across 9 bases. Trimming removed 5 bases from V and 2 bases from J; junction bases left unmatched: 14. CDR1 and CDR2 from the germline V gene are LNHDA and SQIVND (reference sequence). This CDR3 comprises 18 residues.

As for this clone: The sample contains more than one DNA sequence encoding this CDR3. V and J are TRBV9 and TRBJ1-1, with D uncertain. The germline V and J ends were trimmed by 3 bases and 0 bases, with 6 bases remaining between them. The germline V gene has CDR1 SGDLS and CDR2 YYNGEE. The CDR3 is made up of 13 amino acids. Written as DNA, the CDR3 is TGTGCCAGCAGCGCGGGCGTGAACACTGAAGCTTTCTTT. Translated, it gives CASSAGVNTEAFF. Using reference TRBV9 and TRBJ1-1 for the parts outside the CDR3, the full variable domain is DSGVTQTPKHLITATGQRVTLRCSPRSGDLSVYWYQQSLDQGLQFLIQYYNGEERAKGNILERFSAQQFPDLHSELNLSSLELGDSALYFCASSAGVNTEAFFGQGTRLTVV.

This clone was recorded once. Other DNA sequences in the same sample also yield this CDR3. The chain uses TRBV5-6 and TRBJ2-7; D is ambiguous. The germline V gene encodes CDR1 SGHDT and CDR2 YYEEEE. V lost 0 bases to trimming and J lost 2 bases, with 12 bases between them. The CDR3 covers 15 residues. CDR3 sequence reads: CASSLGLAGTYEQYF. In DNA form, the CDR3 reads TGTGCCAGCAGCTTGGGGTTAGCCGGAACCTACGAGCAGTACTTC.

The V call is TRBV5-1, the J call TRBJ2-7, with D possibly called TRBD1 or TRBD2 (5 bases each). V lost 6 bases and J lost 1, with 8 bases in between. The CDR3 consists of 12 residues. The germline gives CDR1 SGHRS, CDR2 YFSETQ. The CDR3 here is CASKGTSYEQYF. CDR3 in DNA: TGCGCCAGCAAAGGGACGTCCTACGAGCAGTACTTC. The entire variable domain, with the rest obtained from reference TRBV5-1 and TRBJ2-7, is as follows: KAGVTQTPRYLIKTRGQQVTLSCSPISGHRSVSWYQQTPGQGLQFLFEYFSETQRNKGNFPGRFSGRQFSNSRSEMNVSTLELGDSALYLCASKGTSYEQYFGPGTRLTVT.

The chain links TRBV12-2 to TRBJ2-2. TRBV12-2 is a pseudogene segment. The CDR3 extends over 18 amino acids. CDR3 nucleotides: TGTGCAAGTCGCCCCTCTTGGGGGGCACACGCGAACACCGGGGAGCTGTTTTTT. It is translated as CASRPSWGAHANTGELFF.

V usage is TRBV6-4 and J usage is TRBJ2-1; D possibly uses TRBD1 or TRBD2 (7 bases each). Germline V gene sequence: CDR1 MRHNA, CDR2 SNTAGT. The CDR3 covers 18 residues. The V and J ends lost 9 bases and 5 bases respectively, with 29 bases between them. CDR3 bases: TGTGCCAGACCCGCGGGGGTGAATGGACAGGACGGGAACAATGAGCAGTTCTTC. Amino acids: CARPAGVNGQDGNNEQFF.

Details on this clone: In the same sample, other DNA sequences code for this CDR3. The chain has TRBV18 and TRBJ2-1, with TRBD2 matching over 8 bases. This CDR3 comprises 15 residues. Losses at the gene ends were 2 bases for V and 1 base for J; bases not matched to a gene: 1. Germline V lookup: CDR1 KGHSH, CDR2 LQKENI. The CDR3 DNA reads TGTGCCAGCTCACCAGCTAGCGGGTCCTACAATGAGCAGTTCTTC. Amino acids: CASSPASGSYNEQFF.

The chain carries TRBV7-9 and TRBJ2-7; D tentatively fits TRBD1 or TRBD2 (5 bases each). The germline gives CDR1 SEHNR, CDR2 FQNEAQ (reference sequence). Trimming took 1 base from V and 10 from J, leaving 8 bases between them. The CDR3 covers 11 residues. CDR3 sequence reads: CASSLGGIQYF. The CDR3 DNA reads TGTGCCAGCAGCTTAGGGGGGATTCAGTACTTC.

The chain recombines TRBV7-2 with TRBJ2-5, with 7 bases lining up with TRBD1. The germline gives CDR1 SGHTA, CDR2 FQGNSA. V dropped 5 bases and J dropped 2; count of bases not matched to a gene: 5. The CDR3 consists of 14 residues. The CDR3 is CASSHWDRQETQYF. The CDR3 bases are TGTGCCAGCAGCCATTGGGACAGACAAGAGACCCAGTACTTC.

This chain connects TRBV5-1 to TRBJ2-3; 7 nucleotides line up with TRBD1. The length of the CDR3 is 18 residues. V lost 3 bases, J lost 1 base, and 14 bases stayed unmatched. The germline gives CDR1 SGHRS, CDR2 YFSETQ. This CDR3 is CASSSQGLLRWGTDTQYF. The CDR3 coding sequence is TGCGCCAGCAGCTCACAGGGGCTACTACGGTGGGGCACAGATACGCAGTATTTT.

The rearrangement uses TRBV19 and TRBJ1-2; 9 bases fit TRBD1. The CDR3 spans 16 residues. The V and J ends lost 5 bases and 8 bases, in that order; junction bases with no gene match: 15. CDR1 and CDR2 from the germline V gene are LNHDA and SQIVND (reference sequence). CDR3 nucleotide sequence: TGTGCCAGTAGTGCTACGCCGGGACAGGGCACGAGGGGCTACACCTTC. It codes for CASSATPGQGTRGYTF.

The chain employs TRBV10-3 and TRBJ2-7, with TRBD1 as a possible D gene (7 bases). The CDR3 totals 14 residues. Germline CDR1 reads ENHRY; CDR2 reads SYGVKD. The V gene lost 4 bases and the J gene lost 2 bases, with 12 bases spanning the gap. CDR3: CAISAAGGPYEQYF. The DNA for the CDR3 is TGTGCCATCAGTGCGGCAGGGGGGCCCTACGAGCAGTACTTC.

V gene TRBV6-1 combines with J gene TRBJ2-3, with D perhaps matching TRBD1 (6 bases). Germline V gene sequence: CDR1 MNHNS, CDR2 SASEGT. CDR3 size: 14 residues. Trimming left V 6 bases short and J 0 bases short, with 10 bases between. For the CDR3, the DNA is TGTGCCAGCAGCCATACAGGGAGCACAGATACGCAGTATTTT. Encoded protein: CASSHTGSTDTQYF.

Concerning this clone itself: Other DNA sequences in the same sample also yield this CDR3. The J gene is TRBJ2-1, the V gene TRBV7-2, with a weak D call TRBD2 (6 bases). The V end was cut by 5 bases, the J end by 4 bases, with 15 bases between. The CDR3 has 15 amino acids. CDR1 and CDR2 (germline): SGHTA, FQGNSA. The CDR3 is CASSLLAGGYNEQFF. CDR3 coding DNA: TGTGCCAGCAGCCTTCTAGCCGGGGGATACAATGAGCAGTTCTTC.

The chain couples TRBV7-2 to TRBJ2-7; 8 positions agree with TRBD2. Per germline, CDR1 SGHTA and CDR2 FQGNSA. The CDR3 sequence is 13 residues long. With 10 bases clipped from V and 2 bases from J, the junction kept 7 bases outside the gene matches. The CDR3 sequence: CATRGSGTYEQYF. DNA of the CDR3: TGTGCCACCCGAGGTAGCGGGACCTACGAGCAGTACTTC. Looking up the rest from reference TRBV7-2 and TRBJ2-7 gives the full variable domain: GAGVSQSPSNKVTEKGKDVELRCDPISGHTALYWYRQSLGQGLEFLIYFQGNSAPDKSGLPSDRFSAERTGGSVSTLTIQRTQQEDSAVYLCATRGSGTYEQYFGPGTRLTVT.

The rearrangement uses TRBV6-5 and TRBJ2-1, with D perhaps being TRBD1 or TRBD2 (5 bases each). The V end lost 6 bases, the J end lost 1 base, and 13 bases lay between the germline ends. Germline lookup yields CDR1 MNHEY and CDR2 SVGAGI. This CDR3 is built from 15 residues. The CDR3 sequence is CASRFRGVSYNEQFF. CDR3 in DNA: TGTGCCAGCAGATTTCGGGGCGTTTCCTACAATGAGCAGTTCTTC.

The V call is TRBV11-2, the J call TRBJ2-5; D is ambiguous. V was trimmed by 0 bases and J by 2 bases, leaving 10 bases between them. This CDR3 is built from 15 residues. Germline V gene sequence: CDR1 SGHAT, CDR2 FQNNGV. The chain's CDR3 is CASSLDSAIQETQYF. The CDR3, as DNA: TGTGCCAGCAGCTTAGATTCAGCGATACAAGAGACCCAGTACTTC.

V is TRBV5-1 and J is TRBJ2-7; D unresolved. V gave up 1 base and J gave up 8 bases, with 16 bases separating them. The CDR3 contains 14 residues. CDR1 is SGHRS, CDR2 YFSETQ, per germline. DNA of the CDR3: TGCGCCAGCAGCTTGCAAGGTCCCTCCCCCCAGCAGTACTTC. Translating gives CASSLQGPSPQQYF.

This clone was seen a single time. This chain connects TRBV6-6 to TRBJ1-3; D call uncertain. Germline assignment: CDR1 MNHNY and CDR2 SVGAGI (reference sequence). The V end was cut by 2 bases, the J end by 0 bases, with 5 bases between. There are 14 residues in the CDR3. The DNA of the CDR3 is TGTGCCAGCAGTTACATGATCTCTGGAAACACCATATATTTT. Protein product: CASSYMISGNTIYF.

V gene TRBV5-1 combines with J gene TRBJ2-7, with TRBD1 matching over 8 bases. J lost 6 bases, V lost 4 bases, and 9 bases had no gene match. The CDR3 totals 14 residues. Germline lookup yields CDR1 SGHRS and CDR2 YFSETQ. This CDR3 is CASSPGQGFVEQYF. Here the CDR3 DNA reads TGCGCCAGCAGCCCCGGACAGGGATTCGTCGAGCAGTACTTC.